Listed below are T cell receptor beta chains from one sample, sequenced in a study of cytomegalovirus exposure and HLA in healthy donors. The method was immunoSEQ multiplex PCR; TCRdb's version includes in-frame clones alone and lacks a portion of them. The data contain about 170,000 clones, about 75% of them singletons. Source material: PBMCs. The receptors were sampled from a woman between 45 and 60 years old in good health and CMV-seropositive. Each CDR3 is given with its conserved first and last residue. The order of the fields is CDR3 protein, CDR3 DNA, V gene, D gene, clone size, J gene. D genes are given only for firm matches. Only part of the rows carry a size: once, few, many, or a class if the clone is expanded.

CDR3: CAIRGAGEGGYTF; DNA: TGTGCCATCAGAGGGGCAGGGGAGGGTGGCTACACCTTC; V: TRBV10-3; D: .; size: .; J: TRBJ1-2
CDR3: CASSSQQGLAGDTYEQYF; DNA: TGTGCCAGCAGCTCCCAGCAGGGACTAGCGGGGGACACCTACGAGCAGTACTTC; V: TRBV7-9; D: TRBD2; size: .; J: TRBJ2-7
CDR3: CSVDSRGGAFF; DNA: TGCAGCGTTGATTCCCGGGGGGGAGCTTTCTTT; V: TRBV29-1; D: .; size: few; J: TRBJ1-1
CDR3: CASSWTGGYEQYF; DNA: TGTGCCAGCAGCTGGACAGGGGGCTACGAGCAGTACTTC; V: TRBV5-4; D: TRBD1; size: few; J: TRBJ2-7
CDR3: CASSSLTGELFF; DNA: TGTGCCAGCAGTTCCTTAACCGGGGAGCTGTTTTTT; V: TRBV6-6; D: .; size: .; J: TRBJ2-2
CDR3: CASDSTGDNSPLHF; DNA: TGTGCCAGCGATTCCACAGGGGACAATTCACCCCTCCACTTT; V: TRBV2; D: TRBD1; size: .; J: TRBJ1-6
CDR3: CASKRELFSNQPQHF; DNA: TGTGCCAGTAAACGGGAACTTTTTAGCAATCAGCCCCAGCATTTT; V: TRBV19; D: .; size: .; J: TRBJ1-5
CDR3: CASSLGAGELYEQYF; DNA: TGTGCCAGCAGCTTAGGAGCGGGAGAGTTATACGAGCAGTACTTC; V: TRBV11-2; D: TRBD2; size: few; J: TRBJ2-7
CDR3: CASVPGGTNEKLFF; DNA: TGTGCCAGCGTTCCGGGCGGGACTAACGAAAAACTGTTTTTT; V: TRBV28; D: .; size: once; J: TRBJ1-4
CDR3: CASSQVSTPIVVAEQFF; DNA: TGTGCCAGCAGCCAAGTCTCGACCCCTATAGTGGTAGCTGAGCAGTTCTTC; V: TRBV14; D: .; size: .; J: TRBJ2-1
CDR3: CASSYWGLETQYF; DNA: TGTGCCAGCAGTTACTGGGGGCTAGAGACCCAGTACTTC; V: TRBV6-6; D: .; size: .; J: TRBJ2-5
CDR3: CASSCCPDRSSYNEQFF; DNA: TGTGCCAGCAGTTGCTGCCCTGACAGGAGCTCCTACAATGAGCAGTTCTTC; V: TRBV6-7; D: .; size: .; J: TRBJ2-1
CDR3: CASSAPGSTDTQYF; DNA: TGTGCCAGCAGTGCCCCAGGGAGCACAGATACGCAGTATTTT; V: TRBV6-5; D: .; size: few; J: TRBJ2-3
CDR3: CASSPQGARDTQYF; DNA: TGCGCCAGCAGCCCACAGGGGGCGCGAGATACGCAGTATTTT; V: TRBV5-1; D: TRBD1; size: .; J: TRBJ2-3
CDR3: CASSLKGPQETQYF; DNA: TGCGCCAGCAGCTTAAAGGGGCCGCAAGAGACCCAGTACTTC; V: TRBV5-1; D: .; size: .; J: TRBJ2-5
CDR3: CASSVAGGLNEQFF; DNA: TGTGCCAGTAGTGTAGCGGGAGGTCTAAATGAGCAGTTCTTC; V: TRBV19; D: TRBD2; size: .; J: TRBJ2-1
CDR3: CASSSTGFLNTEAFF; DNA: TGTGCCAGCAGTTCCACGGGGTTTCTGAACACTGAAGCTTTCTTT; V: TRBV27; D: .; size: .; J: TRBJ1-1
CDR3: CASSDLGTGITGELFF; DNA: TGTGCCAGCAGTGATTTGGGGACAGGGATCACCGGGGAGCTGTTTTTT; V: TRBV25-1; D: TRBD1; size: .; J: TRBJ2-2
CDR3: CSVEMGGAAFF; DNA: TGCAGCGTTGAAATGGGGGGGGCAGCTTTCTTT; V: TRBV29-1; D: .; size: .; J: TRBJ1-1
CDR3: CASSFDRGMNQPQHF; DNA: TGTGCCAGCAGTTTTGACAGGGGAATGAACCAGCCCCAGCATTTT; V: TRBV2; D: TRBD1; size: .; J: TRBJ1-5
CDR3: CASSSRTSETVEQFF; DNA: TGTGCCAGTAGTTCGAGGACTAGCGAGACGGTTGAGCAGTTCTTC; V: TRBV19; D: TRBD2; size: few; J: TRBJ2-1
CDR3: CASSLSDRGYEQYF; DNA: TGTGCCAGCAGCCTAAGCGACAGGGGGTACGAGCAGTACTTC; V: TRBV7-9; D: TRBD1; size: .; J: TRBJ2-7
CDR3: CASSVLQGAVADTQYF; DNA: TGTGCCAGCAGCGTATTGCAGGGGGCCGTGGCAGATACGCAGTATTTT; V: TRBV2; D: TRBD1; size: .; J: TRBJ2-3
CDR3: CASSIVPGYSNQPQHF; DNA: TGTGCCAGTAGTATAGTACCCGGTTATAGCAATCAGCCCCAGCATTTT; V: TRBV19; D: .; size: few; J: TRBJ1-5
CDR3: CASSVRQGWNQPQHF; DNA: TGTGCCAGCAGCGTACGACAGGGGTGGAATCAGCCCCAGCATTTT; V: TRBV7-2; D: TRBD1; size: .; J: TRBJ1-5
CDR3: CASSYISGGSYNEQFF; DNA: TGTGCCAGCAGCTATATTAGCGGGGGCTCCTACAATGAGCAGTTCTTC; V: TRBV7-2; D: TRBD2; size: .; J: TRBJ2-1
CDR3: CASSSDRGRRQPQHF; DNA: TGTGCCAGCAGTTCCGACAGGGGGCGCAGGCAGCCCCAGCATTTT; V: TRBV2; D: TRBD1; size: .; J: TRBJ1-5
CDR3: CASSVGTSGNYEQYF; DNA: TGTGCCAGCAGCGTAGGGACTAGCGGGAACTACGAGCAGTACTTC; V: TRBV9; D: TRBD2; size: .; J: TRBJ2-7
CDR3: CASSPGGQSNQPQHF; DNA: TGTGCCAGCTCACCGGGGGGGCAGAGCAATCAGCCCCAGCATTTT; V: TRBV18; D: .; size: once; J: TRBJ1-5
CDR3: CATFLSQGIHTEAFF; DNA: TGTGCCACCTTCCTATCCCAGGGTATTCACACTGAAGCTTTCTTT; V: TRBV6-5; D: .; size: .; J: TRBJ1-1
CDR3: CSVEDRAVGGNIQYF; DNA: TGCAGCGTTGAAGATCGGGCGGTGGGGGGGAACATTCAGTACTTC; V: TRBV29-1; D: TRBD2; size: .; J: TRBJ2-4
CDR3: CASSQLGREKRDTQYF; DNA: TGCGCCAGCAGTCAATTGGGGCGGGAGAAGAGAGATACGCAGTATTTT; V: TRBV23-1; D: TRBD2; size: .; J: TRBJ2-3
CDR3: CASSLTDINPYEQYF; DNA: TGTGCCAGCAGCCTAACGGACATCAACCCCTACGAGCAGTACTTC; V: TRBV28; D: .; size: few; J: TRBJ2-7
CDR3: CASSQGAHTHEQFF; DNA: TGCGCCAGCAGCCAAGGGGCCCATACACATGAGCAGTTCTTC; V: TRBV4-3; D: .; size: few; J: TRBJ2-1
CDR3: CAISEGQTSYNEQFF; DNA: TGTGCCATCAGTGAGGGACAAACCTCCTACAATGAGCAGTTCTTC; V: TRBV10-3; D: .; size: few; J: TRBJ2-1
CDR3: CASSEVGDSSGGLDSPLHF; DNA: TGTGCCAGCAGCGAGGTGGGGGACTCCTCGGGCGGGCTGGATTCACCCCTCCACTTT; V: TRBV2; D: .; size: .; J: TRBJ1-6
CDR3: CASSQGQGYGYTF; DNA: TGCGCCAGCAGCCAGGGACAGGGATATGGCTACACCTTC; V: TRBV5-1; D: TRBD1; size: .; J: TRBJ1-2
CDR3: CASSLERAGELFF; DNA: TGCGCCAGCAGCTTGGAACGGGCCGGGGAGCTGTTTTTT; V: TRBV5-1; D: .; size: .; J: TRBJ2-2
CDR3: CAWSVFKYNEAFF; DNA: TGTGCCTGGAGTGTATTCAAGTACAATGAAGCTTTCTTT; V: TRBV30; D: .; size: few; J: TRBJ1-1
CDR3: CASSPDGQGQREKLFF; DNA: TGTGCCAGCAGCCCGGACGGACAGGGGCAAAGGGAAAAACTGTTTTTT; V: TRBV7-8; D: TRBD1; size: .; J: TRBJ1-4
CDR3: CASSSGILNYGYTF; DNA: TGTGCCAGCAGCTCTGGCATTCTTAACTATGGCTACACCTTC; V: TRBV5-4; D: .; size: once; J: TRBJ1-2
CDR3: CASSPGTGPEQYF; DNA: TGTGCCAGCAGCCCGGGGACAGGCCCTGAGCAGTACTTC; V: TRBV9; D: TRBD1; size: .; J: TRBJ2-7
CDR3: CAISDGQGTGNTIYF; DNA: TGTGCCATCAGCGACGGACAGGGCACAGGAAACACCATATATTTT; V: TRBV10-3; D: TRBD1; size: .; J: TRBJ1-3
CDR3: CASSLEANEQFF; DNA: TGTGCCAGCAGCTTGGAAGCAAATGAGCAGTTCTTC; V: TRBV5-4; D: .; size: .; J: TRBJ2-1
CDR3: CASMGGLTNSYEQYF; DNA: TGTGCCAGCATGGGGGGGCTCACTAACTCCTACGAGCAGTACTTC; V: TRBV28; D: .; size: .; J: TRBJ2-7
CDR3: CASSARGRTEAFF; DNA: TGCGCCAGCAGCGCTAGGGGTCGTACTGAAGCTTTCTTT; V: TRBV5-1; D: .; size: .; J: TRBJ1-1